The source of this T cell receptor beta chain is a study of shared clonotypes between healthy human individuals. Notes on this clone: Its antigen remains unidentified.

Germline loops: CDR1 SGHNT, CDR2 YYREEE (reference sequence). Losses at the gene ends were 4 bases for V and 4 bases for J; bases not matched to a gene: 0. The CDR3 runs to 15 residues. In the naive CD8 group, cells lacked CD45RO and were positively selected for CCR7, so terminally differentiated effector memory CD45RA+ cells were left out. Clones were sequenced by immunoSEQ multiplex PCR, and TCRdb holds only the in-frame ones, with some missing. The data contain under 2,000,000 clones, roughly 95% of them singletons. Notes on the study in general: Rarefaction analysis demonstrated incomplete sorted-subset sequencing notwithstanding large depth. Sampling used blood alone; tissue repertoires probably differ.

The chain carries TRBV5-4 and TRBJ2-1; 15 bases line up with TRBD2. This receptor was taken from a man between 18 and 29 years old in good health. Sequenced input: naive CD8+ T cells sorted from blood. This CDR3 is CASSGTSGGYNEQFF. The CDR3 region has the DNA TGTGCCAGCAGCGGGACTAGCGGGGGGTACAATGAGCAGTTCTTC.